This is a list of T cell receptor beta chains from one sample in a study of shared clonotypes between healthy human individuals. Measured with immunoSEQ multiplex PCR; TCRdb has only the in-frame clones, and not every one. Of some 500,000 clones in the sample, 90% to 96% were seen once. The sample was naive CD4+ T cells sorted from blood. These TCRs come from a woman aged 25-40 years in good health. Each CDR3 is given with its conserved first and last residue. The D gene is left open where the match is weak. Size tells how often a clone was seen (once, few, many) or the class of an expanded clone, and some rows leave it out.

TRBV18	.	TRBJ2-7	.	CASSPGTTYEQYF	TGTGCCAGCTCACCCGGGACAACCTACGAGCAGTACTTC
TRBV5-1	.	TRBJ1-2	.	CASRGSAEGYTF	TGCGCCAGCAGGGGCTCAGCGGAGGGCTACACCTTC
TRBV30	.	TRBJ1-1	TRBD1	CAWSTGQDTEAFF	TGTGCCTGGAGTACCGGACAGGACACTGAAGCTTTCTTT
TRBV5-1	.	TRBJ2-3	.	CASSPQAGGTDTQYF	TGCGCCAGCAGCCCCCAGGCTGGGGGCACAGATACGCAGTATTTT
TRBV7-9	.	TRBJ2-3	.	CASTRSPDTQYF	TGTGCCAGCACCAGGAGTCCAGATACGCAGTATTTT
TRBV10-2	.	TRBJ2-3	.	CASSESPRGPSAYF	TGCGCCAGCAGTGAGAGCCCTCGGGGGCCCTCTGCGTATTTT
TRBV11-2	.	TRBJ2-5	TRBD1	CASSPGTGPWETQYF	TGTGCCAGCAGCCCGGGGACAGGACCATGGGAGACCCAGTACTTC
TRBV29-1	.	TRBJ2-1	.	CSVVGQGTYNEQFF	TGCAGCGTTGTAGGGCAGGGGACCTACAATGAGCAGTTCTTC
TRBV6-5	.	TRBJ1-6	TRBD1	CASSPLDRSNSPLHF	TGTGCCAGCAGTCCCCTGGACAGGAGCAATTCACCCCTCCACTTT
TRBV11-1	.	TRBJ2-7	.	CASSLAALGPFEQYF	TGTGCCAGCAGCTTAGCGGCGCTCGGGCCCTTCGAGCAGTACTTC
TRBV28	.	TRBJ1-5	.	CASSLGGWNQPQHF	TGTGCCAGCAGTTTAGGGGGATGGAATCAGCCCCAGCATTTT
TRBV6-4	.	TRBJ2-6	TRBD1	CASTLPGQGSGANVLTF	TGTGCCAGCACCCTGCCGGGACAGGGGTCTGGGGCCAACGTCCTGACTTTC
TRBV28	.	TRBJ2-7	.	CASTSEEYEQYF	TGTGCCAGCACCTCTGAAGAATACGAGCAGTACTTC
TRBV7-9	.	TRBJ1-1	.	CASSLYGGNTEAFF	TGTGCCAGCAGCTTATACGGTGGTAACACTGAAGCTTTCTTT
TRBV6-1	.	TRBJ1-2	TRBD1	CASSAATGTGLIYGYTF	TGTGCCAGCAGTGCTGCAACCGGGACAGGGTTAATCTATGGCTACACCTTC
TRBV5-1	.	TRBJ2-3	TRBD2	CASSSSGRVTDTQYF	TGCGCCAGCAGTTCTAGCGGGAGGGTAACAGATACGCAGTATTTT
TRBV27	.	TRBJ2-7	TRBD2	CASRGAAGDYEQYF	TGTGCCAGCAGGGGGGCAGCGGGAGACTACGAGCAGTACTTC
TRBV19	.	TRBJ1-4	TRBD1	CASSPPGQRNEKLFF	TGTGCCAGTAGTCCACCGGGACAGAGAAATGAAAAACTGTTTTTT
TRBV29-1	.	TRBJ1-2	TRBD1	CSVARGQGYTF	TGCAGCGTTGCCAGGGGGCAGGGCTACACCTTC
TRBV28	.	TRBJ2-7	.	CASSPQSVGFEQYF	TGTGCCAGCAGTCCCCAGAGTGTCGGGTTCGAGCAGTACTTC
TRBV13	.	TRBJ2-1	TRBD1	CASSPKGAMQGPSDEQFF	TGTGCCAGCAGCCCAAAGGGGGCTATGCAGGGGCCAAGCGATGAGCAGTTCTTC
TRBV19	.	TRBJ2-4	.	CASSTATDLLAKNIQYF	TGTGCCAGTAGTACGGCGACAGATTTATTAGCCAAAAACATTCAGTACTTC
TRBV19	.	TRBJ2-7	.	CASSVTVDVYEQYF	TGTGCCAGTAGTGTGACAGTGGACGTCTACGAGCAGTACTTC
TRBV5-6	.	TRBJ2-1	TRBD2	CASSLTSGNNEQFF	TGTGCCAGCAGCTTGACTAGCGGGAACAATGAGCAGTTCTTC
TRBV28	.	TRBJ1-1	.	CASTVFTNTEAFF	TGTGCCAGCACCGTTTTCACCAACACTGAAGCTTTCTTT
TRBV5-1	.	TRBJ2-7	TRBD2	CASAGLAGVGEQYF	TGCGCCAGCGCTGGACTAGCGGGAGTAGGCGAGCAGTACTTC
TRBV30	once	TRBJ2-7	TRBD2	CAWSVHRTSSEQYF	TGTGCCTGGAGTGTACATCGGACTAGTAGCGAGCAGTACTTC
TRBV19	.	TRBJ1-5	.	CASSIDAGSGNQPQHF	TGTGCCAGTAGTATAGATGCAGGTTCGGGCAATCAGCCCCAGCATTTT
TRBV2	.	TRBJ2-7	.	CASTEMGQGLEQYF	TGTGCCAGCACCGAGATGGGACAAGGCCTCGAGCAGTACTTC
TRBV5-5	.	TRBJ2-5	.	CASSQGTAGPETQYF	TGTGCCAGCAGCCAAGGGACAGCGGGGCCAGAGACCCAGTACTTC
TRBV4-1	.	TRBJ2-7	.	CASSQKAGTYEQYF	TGCGCCAGCAGCCAAAAGGCGGGAACCTACGAGCAGTACTTC
TRBV18	.	TRBJ2-4	.	CASSPGTDRYLAKNIQYF	TGTGCCAGCTCCCCCGGGACTGACCGCTATCTAGCCAAAAACATTCAGTACTTC
TRBV28	.	TRBJ1-5	TRBD1	CASRPWDRNEGNQPQHF	TGTGCCAGCAGACCCTGGGACAGGAACGAGGGCAATCAGCCCCAGCATTTT
TRBV11-2	once	TRBJ2-3	.	CASSSQSVARGTDTQYF	TGTGCCAGCAGCAGCCAGTCTGTAGCGAGGGGCACAGATACGCAGTATTTT
TRBV5-1	.	TRBJ2-5	.	CASSLATHTNQETQYF	TGCGCCAGCAGCTTGGCCACACATACGAACCAAGAGACCCAGTACTTC